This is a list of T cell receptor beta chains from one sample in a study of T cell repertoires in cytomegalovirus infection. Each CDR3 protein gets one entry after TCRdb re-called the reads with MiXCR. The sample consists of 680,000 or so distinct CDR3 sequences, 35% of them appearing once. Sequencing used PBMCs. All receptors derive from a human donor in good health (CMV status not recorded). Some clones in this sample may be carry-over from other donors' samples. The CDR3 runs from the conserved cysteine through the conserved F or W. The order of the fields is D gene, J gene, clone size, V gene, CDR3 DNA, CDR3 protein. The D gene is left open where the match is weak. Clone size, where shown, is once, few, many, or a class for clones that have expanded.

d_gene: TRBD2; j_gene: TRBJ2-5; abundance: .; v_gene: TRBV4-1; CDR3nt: TGCGCCAGCAGCCAACCTAGCGGGAACACGTACCAAGAGACCCAGTACTTC; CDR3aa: CASSQPSGNTYQETQYF
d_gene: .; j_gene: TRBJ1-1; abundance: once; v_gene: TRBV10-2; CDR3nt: TGCGCCAGCAGTGAGGCCAGGCTCCAATCTGAAGCTTTCTTT; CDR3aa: CASSEARLQSEAFF
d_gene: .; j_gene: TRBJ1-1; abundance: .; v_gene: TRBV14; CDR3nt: TGTGCCAGCAGCTTCGGCCCACCACAGATTGAAGCTTTCTTT; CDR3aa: CASSFGPPQIEAFF
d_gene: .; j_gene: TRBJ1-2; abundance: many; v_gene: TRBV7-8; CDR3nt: TGTGCCAGCAGCCTCGGTCTGTCCAACTATGGCTACACCTTC; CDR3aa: CASSLGLSNYGYTF
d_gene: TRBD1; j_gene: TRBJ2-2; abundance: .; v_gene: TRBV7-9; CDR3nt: TGTGCCAGCAGCTTAGTTTGGACAGGAAGAACCGGGGAGCTGTTTTTT; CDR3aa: CASSLVWTGRTGELFF
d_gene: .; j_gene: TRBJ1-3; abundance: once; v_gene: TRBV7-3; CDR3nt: TGTGCCAGCAGCTTCGGGGGTACGGCCGGAAACACCATATATTTT; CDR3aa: CASSFGGTAGNTIYF
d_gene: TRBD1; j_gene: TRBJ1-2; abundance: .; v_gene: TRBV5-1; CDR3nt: TGCGCCAGCCACCCCGGGACAGGGGGCAGGTATGGCTACACCTTC; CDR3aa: CASHPGTGGRYGYTF
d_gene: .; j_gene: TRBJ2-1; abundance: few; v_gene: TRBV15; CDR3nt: TGTGCCACCAGCAGAGATAAGGTGACTAGAGGGGTCTTC; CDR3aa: CATSRDKVTRGVF
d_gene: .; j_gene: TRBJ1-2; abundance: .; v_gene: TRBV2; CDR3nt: TGTGCCAGCAGTGCGGCAGGAAACTATGGCTACACCTTC; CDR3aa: CASSAAGNYGYTF
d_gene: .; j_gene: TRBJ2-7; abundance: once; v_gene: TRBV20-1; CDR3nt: TGCAGTGCCACTCGTGCAGGGAGGTACGAGCAGTACTTC; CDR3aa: CSATRAGRYEQYF
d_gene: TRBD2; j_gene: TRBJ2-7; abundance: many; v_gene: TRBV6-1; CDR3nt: TGTGCCAGCAGTGAGTTGACTAGCGCGGCCTACGAGCAGTACTTC; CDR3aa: CASSELTSAAYEQYF
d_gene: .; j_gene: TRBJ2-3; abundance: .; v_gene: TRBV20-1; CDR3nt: TGCAGTGCTAGAGATCTGCGGGGTGGTGCCACAGATACGCAGTATTTT; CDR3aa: CSARDLRGGATDTQYF
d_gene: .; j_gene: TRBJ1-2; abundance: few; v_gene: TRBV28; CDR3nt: TGTGCCAGCAGTTTTTCGGGTGCGGTCTCGGGCTATGGCTACACCTTC; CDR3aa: CASSFSGAVSGYGYTF
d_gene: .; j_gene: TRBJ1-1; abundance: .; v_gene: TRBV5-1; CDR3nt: TGCGCCAGCAGCTTGCAGCCAGGGAGACGGGGCACTGAAGCTTTCTTT; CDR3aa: CASSLQPGRRGTEAFF
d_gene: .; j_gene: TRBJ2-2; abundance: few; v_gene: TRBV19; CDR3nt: TGTGCCAGTAGTATTAAGGGAGCGAACACCGGGGAGCTGTTTTTT; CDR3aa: CASSIKGANTGELFF
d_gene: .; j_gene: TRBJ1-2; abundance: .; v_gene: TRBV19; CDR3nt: TGTGCCAGTAGCCTGGACTACACCTATGGCTACACCTTC; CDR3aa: CASSLDYTYGYTF